This T cell receptor beta chain appears in the sequencing data of a study of OX40 agonist ivuxolimab in advanced cancers. Study details: Ivuxolimab is an agonistic anti-OX40 (CD134) antibody, and patients were treated with it.

Produced via immunoSEQ multiplex PCR; TCRdb's table is partial and in-frame only. Altogether over 70,000 clones are present, roughly 91% being singletons, with the ten largest covering around 0.35%. Trimming took off 0 bases at V and 5 bases at J, with 8 bases between the two ends. CDR1 SGHDT and CDR2 YYEEEE come from the germline V gene. This CDR3 spans 13 amino acids. This receptor was taken from an adult with an advanced solid tumor such as melanoma, head and neck, liver or kidney cancer. The input for sequencing was CD4+ or CD8+ T cells sorted from blood, taken in a trial of the OX40 agonist ivuxolimab. The rearrangement uses TRBV5-6 and TRBJ2-5; a possible D gene is TRBD2 (5 bases). The CDR3, as DNA: TGTGCCAGCAGCTTGGGGCAGCGGGAGACCCAGTACTTC. Amino acids: CASSLGQRETQYF.